The entry that follows covers one T cell receptor beta chain sequence. V lost 9 bases and J 2 bases, leaving 20 bases between the germline ends. The CDR3 covers 15 residues. Germline CDR1 is LGHDT and CDR2 is YNNKEL (reference sequence). The data originate from a study of regulatory T cells in long-lasting Graves disease. Whole-study context: For a period under 3 months, newly diagnosed Graves' patients had taken antithyroid drugs.

As for time point: newly diagnosed GD, antithyroid drugs for less than 3 months. Extracted RNA from PBMCs served as the source of the TCR library. Assembly of TCR beta libraries relied on iRepertoire HTBI primers together with Arm-PCR of CDR3 regions. TCRdb analysed the multiplex PCR reads with MiXCR anew, one entry per CDR3 protein. The table lists 680,000 or so distinct CDR3 sequences, under 20% of them singletons, with more than 15% in the top ten. This sample was also put to use in a study of T cells in Graves' hyperthyroidism and ophthalmopathy.

This TCR derives from a woman between 25 and 40 years old with Graves disease. Sequenced material: peripheral blood mononuclear cells (PBMCs), taken at new diagnosis, from a patient treated with antithyroid drugs. The chain uses TRBV3-1 and TRBJ2-7, with D possibly matching TRBD1 (7 bases). In DNA, the CDR3 is TGTGCCAGTTCTTTAAGACAGGGAGGCGCCTACGAGCAGTACTTC. As protein: CASSLRQGGAYEQYF.